The 11 T cell receptor beta chains given below trace back to one sample, sequenced in a study of blood T cells in healthy people across ages. It was with a sample-barcoded 5' primer and a J-beta primer mix that a second PCR of about 6 to 11 cycles was run. TCRdb re-called the 5' RACE reads through MiXCR, storing one row per CDR3 protein. The table shows 1,300,000 or so distinct CDR3 sequences, with approximately 63% occurring only once. The specimen was blood. The receptors here all came from a man aged 18 to 29 in good health.

This chain joins TRBV4-2 and TRBJ2-3; the match to TRBD2 covers 11 bases. The V and J ends lost 2 bases and 5 bases, in that order; junction bases with no gene match: 9. The germline CDR1 and CDR2 sequences are LGHNA and YNFKEQ. This CDR3 spans 17 amino acids. The CDR3 region is CASSQYLTSGAKDTQYF. CDR3 DNA: TGTGCCAGCAGCCAATACTTGACTAGCGGGGCGAAAGATACGCAGTATTTT.

The chain joins TRBV10-1 to TRBJ2-5, with 10 bases fitting TRBD1. The CDR3 loop spans 15 amino acids. CDR1 and CDR2 (germline): WNHNN, SYGVQD (reference sequence). J gave up 2 bases and V 6 bases, and 6 bases lay outside the gene matches. CDR3 loop: CASRRGTGVQETQYF. The CDR3, as DNA: TGCGCCAGCAGACGCGGGACAGGGGTTCAAGAGACCCAGTACTTC.

V is TRBV3-1 and J is TRBJ2-5; D not resolved. CDR3 length: 15 amino acids. V lost 1 base to trimming and J lost 2 bases, with 11 bases between them. CDR1 LGHDT and CDR2 YNNKEL come from the germline V gene (reference sequence). CDR3 loop: CASSQGTERQETQYF. CDR3 DNA: TGTGCCAGCAGCCAAGGCACTGAACGTCAAGAGACCCAGTACTTC.

This clonotype showed up just once. This rearrangement joins TRBV2 to TRBJ2-3; a possible D gene is TRBD1 (6 bases). There are 16 residues in the CDR3. V shed 4 bases and J shed 4 bases, with 18 bases lying between them. Germline V CDR1 and CDR2: SNHLY, FYNNEI. CDR3 nucleotide sequence: TGTGCCAGCAGTGGGGGTGTTGGGGGCAGTCCAGATACGCAGTATTTT. Its protein is CASSGGVGGSPDTQYF.

This chain links TRBV25-1 with TRBJ2-5, with TRBD2 matching 7 bases. Germline CDR1 is MGHDK and CDR2 is SYGVNS. The junction had 10 bases not matched to a gene; V was cut back by 7 bases and J by 5 bases. The length of the CDR3 is 14 residues. DNA of the CDR3: TGTGCCAGCAAGCCTCGACTAGCTGACGAGACCCAGTACTTC. Amino acids: CASKPRLADETQYF.

V and J are TRBV7-6 and TRBJ2-1; 8 positions agree with TRBD1. J was trimmed by 5 bases and V by 5 bases; bases with no gene match: 5. Germline V gene lookup returns CDR1 SGHVS and CDR2 FNYEAQ. This CDR3 spans 14 amino acids. The CDR3 region has the DNA TGTGCCAGCAGCGACGGACAGGGACACAATGAGCAGTTCTTC. Its translation is CASSDGQGHNEQFF.

This chain joins TRBV4-3 and TRBJ2-1; 13 bases line up with TRBD2. Germline CDR1 reads LGHNA; CDR2 reads YSLEER. This CDR3 comprises 16 residues. Trimming at V came to 4 bases and at J to 6 bases, leaving 6 bases not matched to a gene. CDR3 sequence: CASSRLLAGGPNEQFF. In nucleotides, the CDR3 is TGCGCCAGCAGCCGCCTACTAGCGGGGGGGCCCAATGAGCAGTTCTTC.

A few counts support this clonotype. This rearrangement joins TRBV5-1 to TRBJ2-1; 8 bases map to TRBD2. Germline trimming cut 3 bases from V and 6 bases from J; bases unmatched to any gene: 20. CDR3 length: 19 amino acids. The germline V gene has CDR1 SGHRS and CDR2 YFSETQ. The CDR3, as DNA: TGCGCCAGCAGCTCCCGGGGGTATAGAGCGGGAGTCAACGGCAATGAGCAGTTCTTC. Protein product: CASSSRGYRAGVNGNEQFF.

The V and J genes are TRBV2 and TRBJ1-1; D not resolved. Germline V gene data show CDR1 as SNHLY and CDR2 as FYNNEI. This CDR3 comprises 13 residues. The V end lost 4 bases, the J end lost 4 bases, and 10 bases lay between the germline ends. This CDR3 reads CASSGLKSTEAFF. In DNA form, the CDR3 reads TGTGCCAGCAGTGGATTGAAGAGCACTGAAGCTTTCTTT.

This sequence joins TRBV27 and TRBJ1-2; maybe TRBD1 (5 bases). Deletions cut 0 bases from V and 4 bases from J, with 15 bases between. The CDR3 loop spans 16 amino acids. Germline CDR1 MNHEY, CDR2 SMNVEV (reference sequence). As DNA, the CDR3 is TGTGCCAGCAGTTTATCGGGGCGCGGACAAATCTATGGCTACACCTTC. Protein sequence: CASSLSGRGQIYGYTF.

The chain combines TRBV14 with TRBJ2-1; 11 nucleotides agree with TRBD2. V shed 3 bases, J shed 10 bases, and the junction held 8 bases outside the gene matches. This CDR3 is 15 amino acids long. Germline assignment: CDR1 SGHDN and CDR2 FVKESK. This CDR3 is CASSQLAGGTREQFF. The CDR3 coding sequence is TGTGCCAGCAGCCAGCTAGCGGGAGGCACGAGGGAGCAGTTCTTC.